The present TCR beta chain was sequenced within a study of cytomegalovirus exposure and HLA in healthy donors. This clone was observed a handful of times. As yet, its antigen is unknown. Study-level findings and limits: Analyzed later, most CMV-associated TCR beta chains appeared HLA-restricted.

J lost 5 bases, V lost 4 bases, and 7 bases had no gene match. This CDR3 is 16 amino acids long. Germline lookup yields CDR1 SGHRS and CDR2 YFSETQ. 60 Vbeta and 13 Jbeta primers were used in PCR. Per the original methods: An analysis performed later counted 60 million to 90 million unique TCR beta chains (roughly 10 million of them shared). The assay was immunoSEQ multiplex PCR, and TCRdb's table has in-frame clones only and misses some. Clone size and V and J calls were adopted from that table, with D and trimming inferred from the DNA. The table has about 170,000 clones, less than 85% seen once; the top ten hold 1%.

The sample was PBMCs. The rearrangement joins TRBV5-1 to TRBJ2-5, with TRBD2 matching 14 bases. The clonotype was recovered from a boy younger than 10 in good health and CMV-seronegative. DNA for the CDR3: TGCGCCAGCAGCCCGGGACTAGCGGGAGCAGGGGAGACCCAGTACTTC. It yields the protein CASSPGLAGAGETQYF.